This T cell receptor beta chain was observed in a study of T cells in Graves' hyperthyroidism and ophthalmopathy. Study details: The authors collected peripheral blood at initial diagnosis, before any treatment.

RNA transcripts yielded amplified TCR beta CDR3 regions. A set of HTBI primers served as the primers for a first-round RT-PCR of the TCR CDR3. TCRdb recomputed calls from the multiplex PCR reads with MiXCR, one row per CDR3 protein. The data hold a few hundred thousand distinct CDR3 sequences, with 13% to 15% observed a single time. This clonotype was seen at least ten times. There are 16 residues in the CDR3. V trimming: 1 base; J trimming: 3 bases; junction bases outside the gene matches: 5. CDR1 and CDR2 (germline): SGHNT, YENEEA. Graves' hyperthyroidism was deemed stable absent ophthalmopathy progression within 18 months.

The sequence derives from a woman aged 40 to 50 with Graves' hyperthyroidism. The sequenced material came from blood. The V call is TRBV11-3, the J call TRBJ2-3; 9 positions agree with TRBD2. The CDR3 sequence: CASSLGIAGETDTQYF. The DNA for the CDR3 is TGTGCCAGCAGCTTAGGTATAGCGGGAGAGACAGATACGCAGTATTTT.